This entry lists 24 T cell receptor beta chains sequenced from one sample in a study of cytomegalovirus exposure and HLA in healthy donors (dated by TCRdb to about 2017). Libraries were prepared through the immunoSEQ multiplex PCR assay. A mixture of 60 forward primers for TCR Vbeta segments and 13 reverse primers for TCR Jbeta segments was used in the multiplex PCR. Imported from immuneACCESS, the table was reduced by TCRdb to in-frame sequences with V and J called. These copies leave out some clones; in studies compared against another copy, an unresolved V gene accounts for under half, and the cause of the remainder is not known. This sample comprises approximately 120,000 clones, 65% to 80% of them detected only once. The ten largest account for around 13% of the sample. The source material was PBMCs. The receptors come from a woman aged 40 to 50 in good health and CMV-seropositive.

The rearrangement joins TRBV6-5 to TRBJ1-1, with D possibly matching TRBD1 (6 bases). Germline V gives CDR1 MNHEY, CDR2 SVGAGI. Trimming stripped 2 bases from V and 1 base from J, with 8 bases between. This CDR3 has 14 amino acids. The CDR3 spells CASSYRTENTEAFF. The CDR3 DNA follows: TGTGCCAGCAGTTACAGGACAGAGAACACTGAAGCTTTCTTT.

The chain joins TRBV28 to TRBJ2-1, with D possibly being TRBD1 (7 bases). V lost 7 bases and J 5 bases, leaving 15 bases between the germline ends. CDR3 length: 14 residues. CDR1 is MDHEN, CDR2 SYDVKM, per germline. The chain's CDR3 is CASIDRAGNNEQFF. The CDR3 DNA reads TGTGCCAGCATTGACAGGGCGGGGAACAATGAGCAGTTCTTC.

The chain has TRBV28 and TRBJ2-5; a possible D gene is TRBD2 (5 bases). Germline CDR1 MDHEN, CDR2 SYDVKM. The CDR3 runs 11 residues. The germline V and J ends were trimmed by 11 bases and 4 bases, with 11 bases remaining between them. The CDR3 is CAGELVETQYF. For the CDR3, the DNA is TGTGCCGGGGAACTAGTAGAGACCCAGTACTTC.

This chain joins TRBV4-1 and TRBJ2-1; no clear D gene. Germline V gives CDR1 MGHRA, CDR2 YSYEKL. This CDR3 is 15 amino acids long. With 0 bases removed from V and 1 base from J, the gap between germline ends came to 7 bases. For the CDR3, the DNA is TGCGCCAGCAGCCAAGATAACAAATCCTACAATGAGCAGTTCTTC. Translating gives CASSQDNKSYNEQFF.

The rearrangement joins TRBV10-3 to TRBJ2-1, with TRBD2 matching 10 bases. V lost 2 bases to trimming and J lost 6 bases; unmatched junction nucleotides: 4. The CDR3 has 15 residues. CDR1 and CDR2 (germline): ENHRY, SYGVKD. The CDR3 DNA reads TGTGCCATCAGTGAGAGCGGGAGGGCCCTCAATGAGCAGTTCTTC. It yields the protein CAISESGRALNEQFF.

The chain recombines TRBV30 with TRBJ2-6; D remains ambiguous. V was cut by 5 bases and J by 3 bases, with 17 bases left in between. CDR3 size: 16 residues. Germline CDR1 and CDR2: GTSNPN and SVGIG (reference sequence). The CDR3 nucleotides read TGTGCCTGGGGCACCGGGTCTTCTTTTGGGGCCAACGTCCTGACTTTC. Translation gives CAWGTGSSFGANVLTF.

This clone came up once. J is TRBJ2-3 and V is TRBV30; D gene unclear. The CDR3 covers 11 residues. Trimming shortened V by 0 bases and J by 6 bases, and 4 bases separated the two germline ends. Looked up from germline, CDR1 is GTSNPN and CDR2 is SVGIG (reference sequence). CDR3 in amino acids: CAWSVEDTQYF. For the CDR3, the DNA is TGTGCCTGGAGTGTTGAGGATACGCAGTATTTT.

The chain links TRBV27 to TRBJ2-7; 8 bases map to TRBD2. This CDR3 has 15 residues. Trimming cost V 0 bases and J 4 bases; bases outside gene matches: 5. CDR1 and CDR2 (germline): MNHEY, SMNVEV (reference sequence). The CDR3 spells CASSLSGRGGYEQYF. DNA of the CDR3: TGTGCCAGCAGTTTATCGGGTCGGGGGGGTTACGAGCAGTACTTC.

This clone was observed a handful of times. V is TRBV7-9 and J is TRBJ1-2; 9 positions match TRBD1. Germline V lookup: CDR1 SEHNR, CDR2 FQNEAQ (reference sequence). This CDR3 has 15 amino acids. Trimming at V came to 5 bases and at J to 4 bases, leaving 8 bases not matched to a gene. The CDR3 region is CASSATTGGSYGYTF. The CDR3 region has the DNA TGTGCCAGCAGCGCCACTACAGGGGGCAGCTATGGCTACACCTTC.

CDR3 in amino acids: CASSQSRASGQEQYF. The CDR3 DNA reads TGCGCCAGCAGTCAATCAAGGGCTAGCGGCCAAGAGCAGTACTTC. This chain connects TRBV23-1 to TRBJ2-7, with 7 bases that match TRBD2. TRBV23-1 is placed among ORFs of uncertain function. The CDR3 has 15 amino acids. Unmatched junction bases numbered 9, after V lost 0 bases and J lost 7 bases.

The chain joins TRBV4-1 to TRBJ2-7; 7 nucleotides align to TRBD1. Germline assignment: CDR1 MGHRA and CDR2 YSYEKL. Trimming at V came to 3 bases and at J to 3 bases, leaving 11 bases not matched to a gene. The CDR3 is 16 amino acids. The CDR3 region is CASSQFTTGQLYEQYF. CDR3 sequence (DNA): TGCGCCAGCAGCCAGTTCACGACGGGACAGCTCTACGAGCAGTACTTC.

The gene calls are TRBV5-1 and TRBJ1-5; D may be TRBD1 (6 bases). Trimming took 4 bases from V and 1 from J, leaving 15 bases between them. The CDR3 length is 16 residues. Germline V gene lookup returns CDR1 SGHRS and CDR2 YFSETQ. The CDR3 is CASSPGTLGSNQPQHF. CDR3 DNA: TGCGCCAGCAGCCCGGGGACACTCGGGAGCAATCAGCCCCAGCATTTT.

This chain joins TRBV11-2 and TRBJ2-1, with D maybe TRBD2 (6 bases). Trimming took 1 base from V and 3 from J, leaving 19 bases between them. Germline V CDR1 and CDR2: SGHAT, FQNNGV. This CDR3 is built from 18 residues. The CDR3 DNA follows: TGTGCCAGCAGCTTAGTATCCCAAGGGCTAGCGTTCTACAATGAGCAGTTCTTC. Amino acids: CASSLVSQGLAFYNEQFF.

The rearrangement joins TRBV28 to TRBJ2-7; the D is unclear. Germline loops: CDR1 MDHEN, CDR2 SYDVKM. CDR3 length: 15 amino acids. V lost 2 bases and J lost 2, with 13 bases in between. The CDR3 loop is CASSLRPGPTYEQYF. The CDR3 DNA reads TGTGCCAGCAGTTTAAGGCCAGGTCCGACCTACGAGCAGTACTTC. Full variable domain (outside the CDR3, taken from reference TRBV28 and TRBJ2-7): DVKVTQSSRYLVKRTGEKVFLECVQDMDHENMFWYRQDPGLGLRLIYFSYDVKMKEKGDIPEGYSVSREKKERFSLILESASTNQTSMYLCASSLRPGPTYEQYFGPGTRLTVT.

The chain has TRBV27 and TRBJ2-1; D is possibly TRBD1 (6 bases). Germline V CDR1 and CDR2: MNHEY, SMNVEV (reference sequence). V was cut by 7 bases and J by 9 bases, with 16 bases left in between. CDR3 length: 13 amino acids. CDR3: CASTLRGGVEQFF. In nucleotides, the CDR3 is TGTGCCAGCACCTTACGAGGGGGAGTTGAGCAGTTCTTC.

DNA of the CDR3: TGTGCCAGTAGTCCTAACTACTGGGACAGGGGGCGAGATCAGCCCCAGCATTTT. This encodes CASSPNYWDRGRDQPQHF. The chain carries TRBV19 and TRBJ1-5, with TRBD1 identical over 12 bases. The CDR3 extends over 18 amino acids. V was pared by 5 bases and J by 5 bases, with 13 bases of the junction left unmatched. Germline V gives CDR1 LNHDA, CDR2 SQIVND (reference sequence).

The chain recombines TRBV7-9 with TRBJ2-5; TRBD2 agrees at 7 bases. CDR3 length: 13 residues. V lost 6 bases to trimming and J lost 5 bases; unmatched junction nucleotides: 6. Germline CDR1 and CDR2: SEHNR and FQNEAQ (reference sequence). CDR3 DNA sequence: TGTGCCAGCAGTCGGGGGGTTCCGGAGACCCAGTACTTC. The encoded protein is CASSRGVPETQYF.

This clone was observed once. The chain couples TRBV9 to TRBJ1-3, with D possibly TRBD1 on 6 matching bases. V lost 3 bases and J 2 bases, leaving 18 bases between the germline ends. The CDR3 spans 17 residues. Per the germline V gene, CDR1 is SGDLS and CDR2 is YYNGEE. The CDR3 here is CASSATKTGLAGNTIYF. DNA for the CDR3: TGTGCCAGCAGCGCTACCAAAACAGGGTTAGCTGGAAACACCATATATTTT.

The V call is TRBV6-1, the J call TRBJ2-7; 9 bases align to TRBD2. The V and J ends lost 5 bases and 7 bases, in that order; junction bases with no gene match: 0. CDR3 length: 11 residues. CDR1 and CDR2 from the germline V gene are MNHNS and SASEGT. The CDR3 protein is CASSSGREQYF. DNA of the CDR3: TGTGCCAGCAGTAGCGGGAGGGAGCAGTACTTC.

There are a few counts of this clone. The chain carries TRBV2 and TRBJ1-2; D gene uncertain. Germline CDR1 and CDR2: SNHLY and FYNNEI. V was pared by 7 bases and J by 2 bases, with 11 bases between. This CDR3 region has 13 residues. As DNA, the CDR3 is TGTGCCAGCAACCGGGTGTCAAACTATGGCTACACCTTC. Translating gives CASNRVSNYGYTF.

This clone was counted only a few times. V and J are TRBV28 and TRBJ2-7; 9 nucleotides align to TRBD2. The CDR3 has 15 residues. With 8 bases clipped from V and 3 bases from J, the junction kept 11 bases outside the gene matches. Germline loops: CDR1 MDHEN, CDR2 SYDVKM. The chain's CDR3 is CASLNPAGGFYEQYF. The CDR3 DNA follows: TGTGCCAGCCTTAACCCAGCGGGAGGCTTCTACGAGCAGTACTTC.

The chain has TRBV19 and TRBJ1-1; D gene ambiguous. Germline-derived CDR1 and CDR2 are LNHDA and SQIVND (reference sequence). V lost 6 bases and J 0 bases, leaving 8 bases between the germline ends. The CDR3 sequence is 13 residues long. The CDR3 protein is CASRVLVNTEAFF. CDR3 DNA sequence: TGTGCCAGTAGAGTCCTAGTGAACACTGAAGCTTTCTTT.

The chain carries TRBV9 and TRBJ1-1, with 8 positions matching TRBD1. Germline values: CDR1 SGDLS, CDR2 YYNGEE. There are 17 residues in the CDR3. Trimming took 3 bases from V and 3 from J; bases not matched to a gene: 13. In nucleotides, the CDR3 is TGTGCCAGCAGCGCCTGGACAGGGCGGAGGTTGGACACTGAAGCTTTCTTT. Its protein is CASSAWTGRRLDTEAFF.

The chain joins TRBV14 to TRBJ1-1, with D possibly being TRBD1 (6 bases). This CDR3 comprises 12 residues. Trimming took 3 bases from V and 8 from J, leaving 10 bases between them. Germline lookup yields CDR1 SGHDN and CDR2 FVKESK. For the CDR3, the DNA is TGTGCCAGCAGCCATCCTCAGGGGGAAGCTTTCTTT. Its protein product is CASSHPQGEAFF.